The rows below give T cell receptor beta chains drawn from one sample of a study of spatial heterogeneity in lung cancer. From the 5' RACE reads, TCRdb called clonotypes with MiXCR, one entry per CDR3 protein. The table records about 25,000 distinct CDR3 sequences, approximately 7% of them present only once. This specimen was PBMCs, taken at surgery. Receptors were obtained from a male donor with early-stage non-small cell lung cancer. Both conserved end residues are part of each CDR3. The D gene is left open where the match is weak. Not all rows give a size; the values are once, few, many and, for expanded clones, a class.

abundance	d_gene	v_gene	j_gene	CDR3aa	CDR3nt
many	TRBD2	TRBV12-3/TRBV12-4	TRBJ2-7	CASRPGGGPGDEQYF	TGTGCCAGCAGACCCGGGGGGGGACCAGGGGACGAGCAGTACTTC
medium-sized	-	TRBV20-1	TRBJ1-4	CSARSSLGTNEKLFF	TGCAGTGCTAGAAGTTCCCTGGGAACTAATGAAAAACTGTTTTTT
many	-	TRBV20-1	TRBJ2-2	CSARASHSTGELFF	TGCAGTGCTAGAGCTTCCCATTCCACCGGGGAGCTGTTTTTT
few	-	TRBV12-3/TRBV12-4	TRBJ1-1	CASRHSRGPKVFF	TGTGCCAGCAGGCACAGTCGCGGACCCAAAGTTTTCTTT
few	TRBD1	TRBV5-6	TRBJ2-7	CASSLPGTGAYYEQYF	TGTGCCAGCAGCTTGCCGGGGACAGGGGCGTACTACGAGCAGTACTTC
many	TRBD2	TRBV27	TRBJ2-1	CASSWGGPGNEQFF	TGTGCCAGCAGTTGGGGGGGTCCTGGGAATGAGCAGTTCTTC
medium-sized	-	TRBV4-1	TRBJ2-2	CASSQGSAVTGELFF	TGCGCCAGCAGCCAAGGGTCGGCGGTCACCGGGGAGCTGTTTTTT
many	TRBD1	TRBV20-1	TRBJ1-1	CSARPADRGNTEAFF	TGCAGTGCTAGACCCGCGGACAGGGGGAACACTGAAGCTTTCTTT
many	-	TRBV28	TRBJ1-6	CASSLETRFNSPLHF	TGTGCCAGCAGTTTAGAAACGCGTTTCAATTCACCCCTCCACTTT
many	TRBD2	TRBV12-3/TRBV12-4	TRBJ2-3	CASRTSGGPLSTDTQYF	TGTGCCAGCAGAACTAGCGGGGGGCCTTTGAGCACAGATACGCAGTATTTT
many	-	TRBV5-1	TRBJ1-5	CASSLEGSNQPQHF	TGCGCCAGCAGCTTAGAGGGGTCTAATCAGCCCCAGCATTTT
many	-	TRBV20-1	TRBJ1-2	CSASIQGNYGYTF	TGCAGTGCTAGTATCCAGGGGAACTATGGCTACACCTTC
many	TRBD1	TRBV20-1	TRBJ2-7	CSARDLTGGPYEQYF	TGCAGTGCTAGAGATCTGACAGGGGGACCCTACGAGCAGTACTTC
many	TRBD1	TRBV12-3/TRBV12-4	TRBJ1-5	CASSSTTGNQPQHF	TGTGCCAGCAGTTCGACGACAGGGAATCAGCCCCAGCATTTT
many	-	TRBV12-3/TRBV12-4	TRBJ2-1	CASSYANEQFF	TGTGCCAGCAGTTATGCCAATGAGCAGTTCTTC
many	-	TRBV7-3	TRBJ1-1	CASRGGNMNTEAFF	TGTGCCAGCAGGGGCGGAAATATGAACACTGAAGCTTTCTTT
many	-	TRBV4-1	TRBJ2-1	CASSQDRGGRRGNEQFF	TGCGCCAGCAGCCAAGATCGTGGAGGCCGACGGGGCAATGAGCAGTTCTTC
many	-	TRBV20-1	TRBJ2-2	CSASSSHTGELFF	TGCAGTGCTAGCTCCAGCCACACCGGGGAGCTGTTTTTT
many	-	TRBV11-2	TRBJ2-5	CASTIEVGETQYF	TGTGCCAGCACCATTGAGGTCGGAGAGACCCAGTACTTC
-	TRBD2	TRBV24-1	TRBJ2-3	CATSALGGIPDTQYF	TGTGCCACCAGTGCCTTGGGAGGGATCCCAGATACGCAGTATTTT
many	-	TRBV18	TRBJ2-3	CASSPPSGDTQYF	TGTGCCAGCTCACCACCGTCAGGAGATACGCAGTATTTT
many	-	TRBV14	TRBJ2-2	CATRTGPTGELFF	TGTGCCACCCGTACAGGCCCCACCGGGGAGCTGTTTTTT
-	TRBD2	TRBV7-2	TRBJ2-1	CASSKGTNNEQFF	TGTGCCAGCAGCAAAGGGACTAACAATGAGCAGTTCTTC
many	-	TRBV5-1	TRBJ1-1	CASSLAQQEFF	TGCGCCAGCAGCTTGGCCCAGCAGGAGTTCTTT
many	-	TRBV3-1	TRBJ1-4	CASSPGIANEKLFF	TGTGCCAGCAGCCCGGGGATAGCTAATGAAAAACTGTTTTTT
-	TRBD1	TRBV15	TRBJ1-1	CATRGPRDRDQAFF	TGTGCCACCAGGGGGCCCCGGGACAGGGATCAGGCTTTCTTT
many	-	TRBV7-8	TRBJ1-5	CASSLAARDQPQHF	TGTGCCAGCAGCTTGGCCGCGAGGGATCAGCCCCAGCATTTT
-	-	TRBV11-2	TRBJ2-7	CASSWKELTYEQYF	TGTGCCAGCAGCTGGAAAGAACTAACCTACGAGCAGTACTTC
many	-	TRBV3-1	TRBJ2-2	CASSSNYEDTGELFF	TGTGCCAGCAGCTCCAACTACGAGGATACCGGGGAGCTGTTTTTT
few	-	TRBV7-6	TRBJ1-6	CASSENGQTSPLHF	TGTGCCAGCAGTGAAAACGGGCAGACTTCACCCCTCCACTTT
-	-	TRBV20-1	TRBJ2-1	CSARRPMTTYNEQFF	TGCAGTGCTCGCCGACCTATGACTACGTACAATGAGCAGTTCTTC
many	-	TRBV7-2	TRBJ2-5	CASSLEVSTGAQYF	TGTGCCAGCAGCTTAGAAGTGTCGACTGGGGCCCAGTACTTC
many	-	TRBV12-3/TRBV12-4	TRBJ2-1	CASSPVYVEQFF	TGTGCCAGCAGCCCAGTGTACGTGGAGCAGTTCTTC
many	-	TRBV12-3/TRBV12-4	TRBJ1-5	CASSLRNSGGSNQPQHF	TGTGCCAGTAGTTTGAGGAACTCGGGGGGCAGCAATCAGCCCCAGCATTTT
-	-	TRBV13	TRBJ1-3	CASSRSYAGNTIYF	TGTGCCAGCAGCCGTTCTTACGCTGGAAACACCATATATTTT
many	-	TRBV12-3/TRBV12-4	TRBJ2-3	CASSPQPPYTQYF	TGTGCCAGCAGTCCCCAGCCCCCATATACGCAGTATTTT
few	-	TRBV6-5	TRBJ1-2	CASSYDGRGGYTF	TGTGCCAGCAGTTACGATGGACGAGGTGGCTACACCTTC
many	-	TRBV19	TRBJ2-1	CASSTGHNEQFF	TGTGCCAGTAGTACGGGTCACAATGAGCAGTTCTTC
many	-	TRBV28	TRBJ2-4	CASRGTSGRNIQYF	TGTGCCAGCAGAGGGACATCCGGGCGAAACATTCAGTACTTC
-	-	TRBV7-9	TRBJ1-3	CASSFISGNTIYF	TGTGCCAGCAGCTTCATCTCTGGAAACACCATATATTTT
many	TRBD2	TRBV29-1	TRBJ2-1	CSALSGRDNEQFF	TGCAGCGCTCTTAGCGGGAGGGACAATGAGCAGTTCTTC
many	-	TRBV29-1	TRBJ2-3	CSVGTGSTDTQYF	TGCAGCGTTGGAACAGGGAGCACAGATACGCAGTATTTT